This TCR beta chain came from a study of blood T cells in healthy people across ages. CDR3 length: 13 amino acids. V lost 11 bases, J lost 0 bases, and 14 bases lay in between. CDR1 and CDR2 from the germline V gene are MNHEY and SMNVEV (reference sequence). A minimum of 6 million PBMCs was isolated per sample. A sample-barcoded 5' primer and a J-beta primer mix were used in a second PCR of about 6 to 11 cycles. TCRdb reanalysed the 5' RACE reads using MiXCR and keeps one entry per CDR3 protein. The sample gives roughly 830,000 distinct CDR3 sequences, about 62% of which show up once; around a quarter is in the top ten.

The receptor's source is a man aged 25 to 40 in good health. This chain connects TRBV27 to TRBJ2-7; D is perhaps TRBD1 (5 bases). Sequences were obtained from blood. In nucleotides, the CDR3 is TGTGCCTGCAAAGGGGTTCTCTCCTACGAGCAGTACTTC. This codes for CACKGVLSYEQYF.